This paragraph covers one T cell receptor beta chain sequence. Its target is unknown. This sample was taken from a study of T cell responses to AZD1222 COVID-19 vaccine. Study-wide results and limits: Repertoire sampling occurred only after the peak T cell response. Elevations in Spike-specific TCR breadth and depth followed administration of two AZD1222 doses. Nearly half of the spike-specific TCRs reportedly recognize variant regions that carry no mutations.

Per germline, CDR1 ENHRY and CDR2 SYGVKD. The CDR3 is 15 residues long. The junction had 6 bases not matched to a gene; V was cut back by 5 bases and J by 7 bases. Profiled with immunoSEQ multiplex PCR; TCRdb holds only in-frame clones, not every one. The repertoire holds about 120,000 clones, with 93% as singletons. The clonotype comes from an adult who received the AZD1222 COVID-19 vaccine. The sequencing here drew on peripheral blood, taken 28 days after the second AZD1222 dose. The V and J genes are TRBV10-3 and TRBJ2-3, with TRBD2 matching 13 bases. The CDR3: CAISLGLAGVNTQYF. In DNA, the CDR3 is TGTGCCATCAGTCTTGGACTAGCGGGGGTGAATACGCAGTATTTT.